Listed below are T cell receptor beta chains from one sample, sequenced in a study of PD-1 blockade in classical Hodgkin lymphoma. The method was immunoSEQ multiplex PCR; TCRdb's version includes in-frame clones alone and lacks a portion of them. The sample shows 45,000 or so clones, around 66% of them seen only once. Sample: peripheral blood mononuclear cells (PBMCs), taken at baseline. All receptors derive from a human donor with classical Hodgkin lymphoma. Both conserved end residues are trimmed from each CDR3. The size field is filled for only some rows; it gives once, few, many or a size class.

V	size	length	CDR3
TRBV9	few	13	ASSVATGGTDTQY
TRBV21-1	-	13	ASSKLDRGNTEAF
TRBV7-8	-	14	ASSLVLSDSSYEQY
TRBV7-9	-	13	ASSSEAGVEETQY
TRBV7-3	few	14	ASSLTGQLGTDTQY
TRBV28	-	9	ASSSNTEAF
TRBV5-1	-	12	ASTRGPDGTIQY
TRBV4-1	-	15	ASSHSPRVLEGDTQY
TRBV5-1	-	12	ASRSGGPQETQY
TRBV5-1	few	12	ASSSLPEGTEAF
TRBV30	few	12	AWSGRTLNTEAF
TRBV9	few	11	ASSLSMNTEAF
TRBV6-5	-	13	ASSPRTSRPDTQY
TRBV10-2	-	11	ASSDRQGKGYT
TRBV7-7	-	11	ASSLTSGREQY
TRBV6-1	-	9	ASRLDRAPT
TRBV18	-	14	ASSPSRGRMAETQY
TRBV6-1	few	13	ASSQRLGETDTQY
TRBV19	-	15	ASSTTWGGISNQPQH
TRBV5-1	-	13	ASNAHQDSSYEQY
TRBV30	-	14	ACPGGTGTNLYEQY
TRBV30	few	12	AWRRRGRIEKLF
TRBV6-1	-	12	ASSFAGTDYEQY
TRBV6-4	few	11	ASSDSGGRGYT
TRBV28	once	12	ASSQSWSQETQY
TRBV28	-	11	ASRKTGFTEAF
TRBV11-2	once	13	ASSLELAGQYEQY
TRBV19	-	17	ASSPLPGLAPSGANVLT
TRBV18	-	13	ASSLTGSSGNTIY
TRBV27	-	12	ASSRDREFYGYT
TRBV5-1	-	13	ASSLGEGSNQPQH
TRBV15	-	13	ATSRDRVSNYGYT
TRBV28	once	13	ASSLGRLSNQPQH
TRBV14	-	18	ASSQDNVVGLAASTDTQY
TRBV7-9	-	12	ASSYRTANEKLF
TRBV27	-	12	ASSLGQGTYEQY